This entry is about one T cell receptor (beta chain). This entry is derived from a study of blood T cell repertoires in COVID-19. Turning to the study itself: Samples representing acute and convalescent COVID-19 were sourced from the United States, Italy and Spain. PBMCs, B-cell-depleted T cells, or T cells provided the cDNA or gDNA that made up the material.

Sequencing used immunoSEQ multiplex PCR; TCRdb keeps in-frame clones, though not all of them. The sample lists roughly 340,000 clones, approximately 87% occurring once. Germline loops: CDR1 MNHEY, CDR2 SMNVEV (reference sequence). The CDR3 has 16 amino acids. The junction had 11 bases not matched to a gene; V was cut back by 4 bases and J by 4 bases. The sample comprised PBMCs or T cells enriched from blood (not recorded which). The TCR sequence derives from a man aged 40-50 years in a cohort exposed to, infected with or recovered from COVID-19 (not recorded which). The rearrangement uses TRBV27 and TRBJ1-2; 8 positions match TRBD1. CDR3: CASSSEWTGLGYGYTF. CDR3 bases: TGTGCCAGCAGTTCCGAATGGACAGGGTTAGGCTATGGCTACACCTTC.